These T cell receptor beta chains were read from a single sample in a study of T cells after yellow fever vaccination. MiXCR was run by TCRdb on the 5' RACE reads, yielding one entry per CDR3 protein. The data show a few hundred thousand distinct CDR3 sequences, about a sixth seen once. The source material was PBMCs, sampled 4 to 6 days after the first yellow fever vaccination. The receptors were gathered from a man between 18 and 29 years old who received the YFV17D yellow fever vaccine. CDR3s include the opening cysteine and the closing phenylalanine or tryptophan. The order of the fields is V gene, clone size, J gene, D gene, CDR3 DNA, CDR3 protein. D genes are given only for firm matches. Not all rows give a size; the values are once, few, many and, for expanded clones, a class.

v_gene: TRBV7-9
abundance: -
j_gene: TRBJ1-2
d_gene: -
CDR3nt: TGTACCAGCAGCTTAGCGGGAGGGGGCTATGGCTACACCTTC
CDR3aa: CTSSLAGGGYGYTF

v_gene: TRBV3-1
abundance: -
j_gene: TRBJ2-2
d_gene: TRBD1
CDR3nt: TGTGCCAGCTGCCAAGACCGACAGGACAGGGGCACCGGAGAGCTGTTTTTT
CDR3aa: CASCQDRQDRGTGELFF

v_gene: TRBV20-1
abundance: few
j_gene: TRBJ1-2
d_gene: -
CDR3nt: TGCAGTGCTAGAGAAGGGATCTATGGCTACACCTTC
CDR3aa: CSAREGIYGYTF

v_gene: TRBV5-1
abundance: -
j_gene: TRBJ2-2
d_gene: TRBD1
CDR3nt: TGCGCCAGCAGCATGGGGGCTAGACAGGGATCCACCGGGGAGCTGTTTTTT
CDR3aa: CASSMGARQGSTGELFF

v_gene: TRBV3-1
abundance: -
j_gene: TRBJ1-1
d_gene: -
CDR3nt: TGTGCCAGCAGCCCGTCAGGAACGGATCAAAAGTACTTT
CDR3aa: CASSPSGTDQKYF

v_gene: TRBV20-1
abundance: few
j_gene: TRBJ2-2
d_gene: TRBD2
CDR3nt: TGCTGTGCTAGAGATTTTCAGCGGGGCGGAACCGGGGAGCTGTTTTTT
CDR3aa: CCARDFQRGGTGELFF

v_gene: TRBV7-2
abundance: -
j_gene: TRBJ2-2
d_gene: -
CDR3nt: TGTGCCAGCAGCCGAAGGGGGGGGGCAAACACCGGGGAGCTGTTTTTT
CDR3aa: CASSRRGGANTGELFF

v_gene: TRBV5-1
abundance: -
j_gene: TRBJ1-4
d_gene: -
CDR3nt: TGCGCCAGCAGTCGGGACCCGGCTGCAACTAATGAAAAACTGTTTTTT
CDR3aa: CASSRDPAATNEKLFF

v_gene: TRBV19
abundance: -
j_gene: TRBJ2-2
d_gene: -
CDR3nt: TGTGCCAGTAGTATAACCCTTGCCTCCGGGGAGCTGTTTTTT
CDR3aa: CASSITLASGELFF

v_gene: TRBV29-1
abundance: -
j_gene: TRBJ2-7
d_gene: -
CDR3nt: TGCAGCGTTGCCTCCGGGGCCGAGCAGTACTTC
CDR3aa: CSVASGAEQYF

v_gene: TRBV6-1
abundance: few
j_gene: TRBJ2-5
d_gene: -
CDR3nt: TGTGCCAGCCAATGGGGGGCCAACCAAGAGACCCAGTACTTC
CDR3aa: CASQWGANQETQYF

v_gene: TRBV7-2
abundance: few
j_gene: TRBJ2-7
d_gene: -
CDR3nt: TGTGCCAGCAGCCGTCCCAGGATACGGCAGTACTTC
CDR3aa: CASSRPRIRQYF

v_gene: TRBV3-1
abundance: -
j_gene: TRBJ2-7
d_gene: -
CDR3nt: TGTGCCAGCAGCCCGGACCCCTACGAGCAGTACTTC
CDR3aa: CASSPDPYEQYF

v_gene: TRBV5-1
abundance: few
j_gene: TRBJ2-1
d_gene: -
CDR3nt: TGCGCCACCACCACGGAGAGCTCCTACAATGAGCAGTTCTTC
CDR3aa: CATTTESSYNEQFF

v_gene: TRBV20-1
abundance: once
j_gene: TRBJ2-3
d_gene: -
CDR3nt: TGCAGTGCTAGAATGCAGGGGCTAACCCCCTCCACAGATACGCAGTATTTT
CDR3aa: CSARMQGLTPSTDTQYF

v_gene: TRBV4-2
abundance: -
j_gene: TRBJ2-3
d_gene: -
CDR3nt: TGTGCCAGCAGCCAAGCTAGCAGGGCAGGGGATACGCAGTATTTT
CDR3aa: CASSQASRAGDTQYF

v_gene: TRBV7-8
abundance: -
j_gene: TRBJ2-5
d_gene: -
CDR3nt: TGTGCCAGCAGCCCCCCCGTAATGGGAGAGACCCAGTACTTC
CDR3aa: CASSPPVMGETQYF

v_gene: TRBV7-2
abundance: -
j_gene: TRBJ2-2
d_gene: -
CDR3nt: TGTGCCAGCAGCTTCGGCGAGAAAGCCGGGGAGCTGTTTTTT
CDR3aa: CASSFGEKAGELFF

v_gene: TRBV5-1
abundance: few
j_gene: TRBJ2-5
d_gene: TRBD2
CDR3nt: TGCGCCAGCAGCTGGGGACTAGCGAGGGATTCAAAGTACTTC
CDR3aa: CASSWGLARDSKYF

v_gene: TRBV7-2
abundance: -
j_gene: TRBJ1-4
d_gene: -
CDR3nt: TGTGCCAGCAGCTCGTACAGGGATGAAAAACTGTTTTTT
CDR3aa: CASSSYRDEKLFF

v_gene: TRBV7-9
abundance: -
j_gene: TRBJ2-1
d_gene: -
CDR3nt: TGTGCCAGCAGTTCTCAGCGAGTCTCCTACAATGAGCAGTTCTTC
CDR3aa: CASSSQRVSYNEQFF

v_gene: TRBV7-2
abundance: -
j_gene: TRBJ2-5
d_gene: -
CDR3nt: TGTGCCAGCAGCTTAGGGACGGAGACCCAGTACTTC
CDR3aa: CASSLGTETQYF

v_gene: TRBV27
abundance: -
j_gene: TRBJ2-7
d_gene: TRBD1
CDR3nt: TGTGCCAGCCACAGGGGCACCAGTGGGGACGAGCAGTACTTC
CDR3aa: CASHRGTSGDEQYF

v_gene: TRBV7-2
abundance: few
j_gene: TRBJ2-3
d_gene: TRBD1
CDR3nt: TGTGCCAGCAGCTTAACAGGGGGGTCCTTCGACACAGATACGCAGTATTTT
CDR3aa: CASSLTGGSFDTDTQYF

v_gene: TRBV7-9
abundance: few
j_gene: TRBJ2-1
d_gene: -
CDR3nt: TGTGCCAGCAGCCCAACTCAACCTGAGCAGTTCTTC
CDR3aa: CASSPTQPEQFF

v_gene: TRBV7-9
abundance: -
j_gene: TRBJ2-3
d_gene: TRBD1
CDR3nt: TGTGCCAGCAGCCTGGGACAGGTAATTGGAGATACGCAGTATTTT
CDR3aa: CASSLGQVIGDTQYF

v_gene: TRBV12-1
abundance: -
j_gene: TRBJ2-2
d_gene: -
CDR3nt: TGTGCCAGCAGTCGACCCCGGGGCCCAGCGGGGGAGCTGTTTTTT
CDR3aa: CASSRPRGPAGELFF

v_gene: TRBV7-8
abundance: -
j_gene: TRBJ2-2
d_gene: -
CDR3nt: TGTGCCAGCAGCGTGATGACGGGCGGGGAGCTGTTTTTT
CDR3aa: CASSVMTGGELFF

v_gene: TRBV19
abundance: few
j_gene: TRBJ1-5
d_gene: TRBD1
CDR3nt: TGTGCCAGTAAGGTAGGGGGCGAAGAACCCCAGCATTTT
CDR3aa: CASKVGGEEPQHF

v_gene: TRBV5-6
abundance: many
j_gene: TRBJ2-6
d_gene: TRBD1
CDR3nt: TGTGCCAGCAGCTCGTTGGGACAGGGTTTCTCTGGGGCCAACGTCCTGACTTTC
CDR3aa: CASSSLGQGFSGANVLTF

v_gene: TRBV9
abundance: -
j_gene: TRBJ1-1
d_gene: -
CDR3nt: TGTGCCAGCAGCCTCGAGATTAACACTGAAGCTTTCTTT
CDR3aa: CASSLEINTEAFF

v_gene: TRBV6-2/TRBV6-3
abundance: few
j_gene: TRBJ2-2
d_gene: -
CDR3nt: TGTGCCAGCAGTTACGAAAGCGACACCGGGGAGCTGTTTTTT
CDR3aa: CASSYESDTGELFF

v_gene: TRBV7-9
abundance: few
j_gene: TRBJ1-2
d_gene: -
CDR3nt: TGTGCCAGCAGCCGACGAATCCGGGACGGGAACTATGGCTACACCTTC
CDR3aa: CASSRRIRDGNYGYTF

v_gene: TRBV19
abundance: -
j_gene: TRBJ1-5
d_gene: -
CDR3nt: TGTGCCAGTAGTATTGAGTTGGACGATCAGCCCCAGCATTTT
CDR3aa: CASSIELDDQPQHF

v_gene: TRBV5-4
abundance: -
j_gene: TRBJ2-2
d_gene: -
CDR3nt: TGTGCCAGCAGCGTCGGGGGGCTGAGCACCGGGGAGCTGTTTTTT
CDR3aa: CASSVGGLSTGELFF

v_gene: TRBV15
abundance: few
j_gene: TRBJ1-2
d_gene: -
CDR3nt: TGTGCCACCAGCAGAGACAGGAACTATGGCTACACCTTC
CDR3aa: CATSRDRNYGYTF

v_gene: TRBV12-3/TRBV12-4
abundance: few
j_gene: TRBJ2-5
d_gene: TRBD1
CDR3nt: TGTGCCAGCAGTACCAGACAGGGCCAGGAGACCCAGTACTTC
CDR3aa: CASSTRQGQETQYF

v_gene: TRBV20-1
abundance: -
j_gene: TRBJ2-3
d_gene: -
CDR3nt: TGCAGTGCTAGAGATTGGAACACAGATACGCAGTATTTT
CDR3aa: CSARDWNTDTQYF

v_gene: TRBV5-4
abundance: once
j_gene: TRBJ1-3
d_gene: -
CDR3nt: TGTGCCAGCACCTCCCGCGGGGGCAGCACCTCTGGAAACACCATATATTTT
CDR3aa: CASTSRGGSTSGNTIYF

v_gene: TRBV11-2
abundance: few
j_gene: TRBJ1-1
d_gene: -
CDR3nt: TGTGCCAGCAGCCCCGTGAGGGGCCACACTGAAGCTTTCTTT
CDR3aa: CASSPVRGHTEAFF

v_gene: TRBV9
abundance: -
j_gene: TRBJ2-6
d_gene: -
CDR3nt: TGTGCCAGCAGCGTAGGACAGGTTTATGGGGCCAACGTCCTGACTTTC
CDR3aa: CASSVGQVYGANVLTF

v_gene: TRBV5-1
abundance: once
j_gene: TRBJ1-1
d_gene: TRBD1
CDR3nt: TGCGCCAGCAGCTCGTTACAGGGGAGGGACACTGAAGCTTTCTTT
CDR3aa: CASSSLQGRDTEAFF

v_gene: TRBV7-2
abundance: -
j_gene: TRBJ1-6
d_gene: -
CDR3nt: TGTGCCAGCAGCCCAGGACAGTTCTATAATTCACCCCTCCACTTT
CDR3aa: CASSPGQFYNSPLHF

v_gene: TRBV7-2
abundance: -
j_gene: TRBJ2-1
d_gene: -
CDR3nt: TGTGCCAGCAGCGCCCGACGGTCCAATGAGCAGTTCTTC
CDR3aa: CASSARRSNEQFF

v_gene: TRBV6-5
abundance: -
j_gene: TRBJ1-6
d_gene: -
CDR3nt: TGTGCCAGCAGTTACTCGTATACGGTTGGGCCCCTCCACTTT
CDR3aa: CASSYSYTVGPLHF

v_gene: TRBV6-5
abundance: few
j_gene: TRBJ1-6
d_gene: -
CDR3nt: TGTGCCAGCAGTTACTCGGCTGCAGCAGCTCAACCCCTCCACTTT
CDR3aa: CASSYSAAAAQPLHF

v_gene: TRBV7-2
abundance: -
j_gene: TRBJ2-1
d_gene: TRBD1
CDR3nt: TGTGCCAGCAACTTAGGATCCGGGACAGTTAACAATGAGCAGTTCTTC
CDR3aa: CASNLGSGTVNNEQFF

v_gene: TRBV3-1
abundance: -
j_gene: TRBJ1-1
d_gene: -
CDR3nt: TGTGCCAGCAGCCCCCTCGGCACCCAAGCTTTCTTT
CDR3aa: CASSPLGTQAFF

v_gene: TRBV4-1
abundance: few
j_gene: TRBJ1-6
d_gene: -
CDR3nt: TGCGCCAGCAGCCTCCGCAGGGCGTTATATAATTCACCCCTCCACTTT
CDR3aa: CASSLRRALYNSPLHF

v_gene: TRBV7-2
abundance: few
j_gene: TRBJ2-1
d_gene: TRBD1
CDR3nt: TGTGCCAGCAGCCCAAGGGTATCGGGACAGGGTAACAATGAGCAGTTCTTC
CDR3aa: CASSPRVSGQGNNEQFF

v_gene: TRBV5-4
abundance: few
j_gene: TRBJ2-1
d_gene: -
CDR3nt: TGTGCCAGCAGCCGAGGGTATGGGGCTACAAATGAGCAGTTCTTC
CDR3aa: CASSRGYGATNEQFF

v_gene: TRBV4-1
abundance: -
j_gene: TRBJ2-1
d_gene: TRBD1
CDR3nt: TGCGCCAGCAGCCAAGTACAGGGGGAAAATGAGCAGTTCTTC
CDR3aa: CASSQVQGENEQFF

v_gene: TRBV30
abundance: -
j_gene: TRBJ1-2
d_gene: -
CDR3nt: TGTGCCTGGAGGGGGGTACAGAACTATGGCTACACCTTC
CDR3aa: CAWRGVQNYGYTF

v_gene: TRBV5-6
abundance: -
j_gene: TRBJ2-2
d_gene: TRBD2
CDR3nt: TGTGCCAGCACCTTAGGACTAGCGCACACCGGGGAGCTGTTTTTT
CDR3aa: CASTLGLAHTGELFF

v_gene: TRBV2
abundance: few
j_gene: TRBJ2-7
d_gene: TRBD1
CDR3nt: TGTGCCAGCATGAGAGAGGGGACAGGCGCCTACGAGCAGTACTTC
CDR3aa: CASMREGTGAYEQYF